These 10 T cell receptor beta chains originate from one sample sequenced in a study of a mutant IDH1 vaccine in newly diagnosed glioma. The antigens of these receptors remain unknown. Time point noted: week 47, end of study. Topical imiquimod was applied with each vaccine dose, which held 300 ug of mutant IDH1 20-mer peptide. TCRdb's copy holds only in-frame clones and misses some; the assay was immunoSEQ multiplex PCR. The sample lists approximately 11,000 clones, around 80% occurring once. Sequencing was performed on PBMCs, taken from a glioma patient whose treatment included an IDH1 peptide vaccine. The source is a man aged 25 to 45 with glioma.

The CDR3 bases are TGTGCCAGCAGCCAGCAAACAGGATACGAGCAGTACTTC. This encodes CASSQQTGYEQYF. J is TRBJ2-7 and V is TRBV4-2, with a possible D match to TRBD1 (5 bases). Germline V gives CDR1 LGHNA, CDR2 YNFKEQ. Trimming cost V 3 bases and J 4 bases, with 10 bases left between them. This CDR3 is built from 13 residues.

This rearrangement joins TRBV7-9 to TRBJ2-1; TRBD1 might be the D (5 bases). V was clipped by 1 base and J by 14 bases, with 9 bases between them. The CDR3 has 11 amino acids. The germline gives CDR1 SEHNR, CDR2 FQNEAQ (reference sequence). The CDR3 loop is CASSLEGLEFF. The CDR3 nucleotides are TGTGCCAGCAGCTTAGAGGGGCTTGAGTTCTTC.

This rearrangement joins TRBV4-1 to TRBJ2-6; D remains unclear. Germline CDR1 reads MGHRA; CDR2 reads YSYEKL. With 4 bases removed from V and 4 bases from J, the gap between germline ends came to 8 bases. The CDR3 contains 14 residues. CDR3 amino acids: CASSPLGGANVLTF. The CDR3 DNA reads TGCGCCAGCAGCCCCCTGGGGGGGGCCAACGTCCTGACTTTC.

J is TRBJ1-1 and V is TRBV5-1; D unresolved. This CDR3 spans 14 amino acids. Germline V gives CDR1 SGHRS, CDR2 YFSETQ. V lost 0 bases to trimming and J lost 1 base, with 7 bases between them. The CDR3 sequence is CASSLATANTEAFF. The CDR3 region has the DNA TGCGCCAGCAGCTTGGCAACAGCGAACACTGAAGCTTTCTTT.

The chain uses TRBV19 and TRBJ1-4, with D hard to call. The CDR3 sequence is 16 residues long. The V end was cut by 1 base, the J end by 8 bases, with 17 bases between. The germline V gene has CDR1 LNHDA and CDR2 SQIVND (reference sequence). The CDR3 loop is CASSIAGRRQGEKLFF. DNA of the CDR3: TGTGCCAGTAGTATAGCGGGCAGGCGGCAAGGAGAAAAACTGTTTTTT.

The rearrangement links TRBV5-8 to TRBJ2-7, with a tentative D call TRBD2 (5 bases). V was trimmed by 0 bases and J by 1 base, leaving 8 bases between them. The CDR3 loop spans 14 amino acids. Germline assignment: CDR1 SGHTS and CDR2 YDEGEE. The CDR3 loop is CASSLVGLSYEQYF. The CDR3 DNA sequence: TGTGCCAGCAGCTTGGTTGGACTGTCCTACGAGCAGTACTTC.

The CDR3 is CASSVHRGTEAFF. CDR3 in DNA: TGTGCCAGTAGTGTACACAGGGGCACTGAAGCTTTCTTT. The V and J genes are TRBV19 and TRBJ1-1, with 7 bases matching TRBD1. V gave up 5 bases and J gave up 4 bases; unmatched junction bases: 4. The CDR3 sequence is 13 residues long. Germline values: CDR1 LNHDA, CDR2 SQIVND (reference sequence).

The chain has TRBV5-1 and TRBJ1-4; D gene unclear. CDR1 and CDR2 (germline): SGHRS, YFSETQ. This CDR3 has 14 amino acids. Trimming pared 3 bases from V and 3 bases from J, leaving 9 bases between. CDR3 amino acids: CASSWTASNEKLFF. The CDR3 nucleotides are TGCGCCAGCAGCTGGACGGCTTCTAATGAAAAACTGTTTTTT.

This chain connects TRBV7-2 to TRBJ2-3, with D possibly matching TRBD2 (5 bases). Trimming stripped 3 bases from V and 1 base from J, with 11 bases between. This CDR3 has 15 residues. Germline assignment: CDR1 SGHTA and CDR2 FQGNSA. CDR3 loop: CASSLVGAGTDTQYF. The CDR3 DNA reads as TGTGCCAGCAGCTTGGTGGGAGCGGGCACAGATACGCAGTATTTT. Supplemented by reference TRBV7-2 and TRBJ2-3, the full variable domain reads GAGVSQSPSNKVTEKGKDVELRCDPISGHTALYWYRQSLGQGLEFLIYFQGNSAPDKSGLPSDRFSAERTGGSVSTLTIQRTQQEDSAVYLCASSLVGAGTDTQYFGPGTRLTVL.

The genes are TRBV5-1 and TRBJ2-5, with TRBD2 identical over 8 bases. CDR1 is SGHRS and CDR2 is YFSETQ in the germline V gene. V shed 0 bases and J 1 base; nucleotides not matched to a gene: 8. The CDR3 extends over 17 amino acids. CDR3 coding DNA: TGCGCCAGCAGCTTGGCCGTGGGTAGCGGGGTCCAAGAGACCCAGTACTTC. This encodes CASSLAVGSGVQETQYF.